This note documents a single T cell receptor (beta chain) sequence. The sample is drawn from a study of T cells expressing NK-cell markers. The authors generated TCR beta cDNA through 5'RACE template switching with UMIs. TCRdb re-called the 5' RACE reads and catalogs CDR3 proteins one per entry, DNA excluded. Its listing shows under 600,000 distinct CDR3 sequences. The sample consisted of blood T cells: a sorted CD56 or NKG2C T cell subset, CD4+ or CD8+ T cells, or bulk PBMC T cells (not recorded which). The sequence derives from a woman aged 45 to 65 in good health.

The CDR3 protein is CSARSETSGLNYGEQFF. The rearrangement links TRBV20-1 to TRBJ2-1; TCRdb lists TRBD2, though no DNA is available to test this call. Per germline, CDR1 DFQATT and CDR2 SNEGSKA (reference sequence). The CDR3 loop spans 17 amino acids.